This TCR beta chain was observed in a study of T-cell reconstitution after alpha-beta-depleted transplantation in children. Study-level points and caveats: Several patients had high TCRbeta diversity at day 60; it came from surviving recipient T cells and thymic progenitors. It was reported that alpha-beta T cells came from several hundred expanded graft clones (about two months after transplant). A year had passed since transplant, and T-cell counts and diversity by then came mostly from newly produced T cells.

Comment on this clonotype: Antigen: not known.

Unique molecular identifiers were used in preparing the TCRbeta library. TCRdb independently ran MiXCR on the PCR reads; one entry per CDR3 protein. The table lists approximately 1,000,000 distinct CDR3 sequences, around 30% of them singletons, with about 28% in the top ten. The CDR3 sequence is 14 residues long. Trimming left V 5 bases short and J 11 bases short, with 19 bases between. The specimen comprised PBMCs, mostly from graft donor cells, sampled 360 days after TCRalphabeta/CD19-depleted stem cell transplant. This rearrangement joins TRBV12-3 or TRBV12-4 to TRBJ1-5, with D tentatively TRBD1 (5 bases). This receptor was taken from a boy under two years old who had a stem cell transplant for SCID, so the T cells may come from the graft donor. CDR3 in amino acids: CASSPGRLDVSQHF. The CDR3 bases are TGTGCCAGCAGTCCGGGACGGCTAGATGTGTCCCAGCATTTT.